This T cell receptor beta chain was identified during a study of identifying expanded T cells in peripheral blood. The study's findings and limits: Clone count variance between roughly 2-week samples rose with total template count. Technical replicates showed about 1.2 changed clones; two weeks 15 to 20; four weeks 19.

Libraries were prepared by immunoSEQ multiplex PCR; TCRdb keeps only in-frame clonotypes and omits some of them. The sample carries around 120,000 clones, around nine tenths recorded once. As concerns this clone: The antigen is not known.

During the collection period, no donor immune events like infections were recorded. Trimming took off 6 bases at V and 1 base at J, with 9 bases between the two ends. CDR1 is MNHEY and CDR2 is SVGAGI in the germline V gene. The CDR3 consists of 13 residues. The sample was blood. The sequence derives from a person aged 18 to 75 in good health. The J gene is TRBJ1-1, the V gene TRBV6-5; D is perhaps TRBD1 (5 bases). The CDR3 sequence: CASRPQANTEAFF. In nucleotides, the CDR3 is TGTGCCAGCAGGCCACAGGCGAACACTGAAGCTTTCTTT.